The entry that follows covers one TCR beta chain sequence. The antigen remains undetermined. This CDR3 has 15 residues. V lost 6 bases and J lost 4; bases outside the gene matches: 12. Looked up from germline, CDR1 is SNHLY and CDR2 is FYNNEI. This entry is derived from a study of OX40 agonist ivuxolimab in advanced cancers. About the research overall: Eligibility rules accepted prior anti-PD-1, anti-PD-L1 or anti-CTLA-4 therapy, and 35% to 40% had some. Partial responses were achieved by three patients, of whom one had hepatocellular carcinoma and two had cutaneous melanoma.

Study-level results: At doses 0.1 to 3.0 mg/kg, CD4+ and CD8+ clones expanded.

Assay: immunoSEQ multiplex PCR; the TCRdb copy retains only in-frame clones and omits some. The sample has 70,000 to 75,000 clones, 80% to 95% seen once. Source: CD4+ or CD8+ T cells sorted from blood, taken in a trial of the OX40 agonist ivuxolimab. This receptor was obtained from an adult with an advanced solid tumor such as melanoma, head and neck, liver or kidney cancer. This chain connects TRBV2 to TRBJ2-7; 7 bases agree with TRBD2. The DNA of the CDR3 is TGTGCCAGCAGACTCACTGAACTAGCGACATACGAGCAGTACTTC. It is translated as CASRLTELATYEQYF. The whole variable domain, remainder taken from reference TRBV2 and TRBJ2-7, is EPEVTQTPSHQVTQMGQEVILRCVPISNHLYFYWYRQILGQKVEFLVSFYNNEISEKSEIFDDQFSVERPDGSNFTLKIRSTKLEDSAMYFCASRLTELATYEQYFGPGTRLTVT.